This passage covers 24 T cell receptor beta chains from one sample sequenced in a study of blood T cell repertoires in COVID-19. Method: immunoSEQ multiplex PCR; TCRdb's copy keeps in-frame clones and lacks some. The sample carries around 300,000 clones, approximately 92% recorded once. Sequenced material: peripheral blood. The source of these receptors is a woman aged 30 to 39 with COVID-19, enrolled during active disease.

The chain links TRBV4-2 to TRBJ1-4, with 9 nucleotides matching TRBD1. Trimming took 0 bases from V and 5 from J; bases not matched to a gene: 4. The CDR3 is 16 amino acids. Germline-derived CDR1 and CDR2 are LGHNA and YNFKEQ. This chain's CDR3 is CASSQDFDRGNEKLFF. The CDR3, as DNA: TGTGCCAGCAGCCAAGATTTCGACAGGGGGAATGAAAAACTGTTTTTT.

This clone was counted between two and nine times. This chain uses TRBV7-2 with TRBJ1-5; the match to TRBD1 covers 7 bases. Germline CDR1 reads SGHTA; CDR2 reads FQGNSA. CDR3 size: 15 residues. V lost 5 bases, J lost 1 base, and 5 bases stayed unmatched. The chain's CDR3 is CASSLSTGSNQPQHF. CDR3 nucleotide sequence: TGTGCCAGCAGCCTCTCGACAGGGAGCAATCAGCCCCAGCATTTT.

CDR3 region: CASSSSGRAYEQYF. In nucleotides, the CDR3 is TGTGCCAGTAGTAGTAGCGGGAGGGCCTACGAGCAGTACTTC. The V call is TRBV19, the J call TRBJ2-7, with TRBD2 matching over 11 bases. Germline CDR1 is LNHDA and CDR2 is SQIVND (reference sequence). The CDR3 length is 14 residues. The J segment lost 2 bases and the V segment lost 4 bases, leaving 1 base of the junction unmatched.

The J gene is TRBJ2-7, the V gene TRBV5-1; TRBD2 matches at 9 bases. Trimming took 4 bases from V and 0 from J; bases not matched to a gene: 5. The germline gives CDR1 SGHRS, CDR2 YFSETQ. There are 15 residues in the CDR3. The CDR3 sequence: CASSLPGLASYEQYF. The CDR3 region has the DNA TGCGCCAGCAGCCTTCCGGGACTAGCCTCCTACGAGCAGTACTTC.

This clone was detected once. The chain is built from TRBV28 and TRBJ2-7; 9 bases map to TRBD2. Germline CDR1 and CDR2: MDHEN and SYDVKM. Trimming took 7 bases from V and 2 from J; bases not matched to a gene: 6. CDR3 length equals 14 residues. The CDR3 DNA reads as TGTGCCAGCATAGGTAGCGGGAGTACCTACGAGCAGTACTTC. It encodes CASIGSGSTYEQYF.

This chain links TRBV27 with TRBJ1-1; D perhaps matches TRBD1 (6 bases). From germline, CDR1 is MNHEY and CDR2 SMNVEV (reference sequence). The CDR3 spans 14 residues. The V end lost 5 bases, the J end lost 4 bases, and 14 bases lay between the germline ends. The CDR3 sequence is CASSNQGFGTEAFF. CDR3 coding DNA: TGTGCCAGCAGTAACCAGGGGTTTGGCACTGAAGCTTTCTTT.

The chain employs TRBV9 and TRBJ2-3; D may be TRBD2 (5 bases). V lost 3 bases, J lost 5 bases, and 13 bases lay in between. The CDR3 is 14 residues long. Germline assignment: CDR1 SGDLS and CDR2 YYNGEE. As DNA, the CDR3 is TGTGCCAGCAGCGGAGGGCCAACACGAGATACGCAGTATTTT. Its translation: CASSGGPTRDTQYF. Full variable domain (remainder filled in from reference TRBV9 and TRBJ2-3): DSGVTQTPKHLITATGQRVTLRCSPRSGDLSVYWYQQSLDQGLQFLIQYYNGEERAKGNILERFSAQQFPDLHSELNLSSLELGDSALYFCASSGGPTRDTQYFGPGTRLTVL.

V gene TRBV9 combines with J gene TRBJ1-2, with TRBD1 identical over 7 bases. With 6 bases clipped from V and 5 bases from J, the junction kept 7 bases outside the gene matches. Germline loops: CDR1 SGDLS, CDR2 YYNGEE. This CDR3 is 13 amino acids long. CDR3 bases: TGTGCCAGCACCTCACAGGGGACGTATGGCTACACCTTC. Encoded protein: CASTSQGTYGYTF. Based on the CDR3 plus reference TRBV9 and TRBJ1-2, the full variable domain is DSGVTQTPKHLITATGQRVTLRCSPRSGDLSVYWYQQSLDQGLQFLIQYYNGEERAKGNILERFSAQQFPDLHSELNLSSLELGDSALYFCASTSQGTYGYTFGSGTRLTVV.

The chain employs TRBV20-1 and TRBJ1-5; TRBD1 matches at 8 bases. Germline values: CDR1 DFQATT, CDR2 SNEGSKA (reference sequence). Germline trimming cut 3 bases from V and 0 bases from J; bases unmatched to any gene: 7. The length of the CDR3 is 16 residues. In nucleotides, the CDR3 is TGCAGTGCTAGTTATTACAGGGGGAATAGCAATCAGCCCCAGCATTTT. It yields the protein CSASYYRGNSNQPQHF.

V is TRBV6-2 or TRBV6-3 and J is TRBJ1-5; weak D call: TRBD1 (6 bases). This CDR3 is built from 15 residues. V lost 2 bases and J lost 1, with 9 bases in between. Germline-derived CDR1 and CDR2 are MNHEY and SVGEGT. The CDR3 loop reads CASSYGQTSNQPQHF. The CDR3 DNA follows: TGTGCCAGCAGTTACGGACAGACAAGCAATCAGCCCCAGCATTTT.

The chain has TRBV4-1 and TRBJ2-3, with 10 bases aligning to TRBD2. Germline values: CDR1 MGHRA, CDR2 YSYEKL. The CDR3 runs to 18 residues. The V segment lost 1 base and the J segment 6 bases; nucleotides outside the gene matches: 13. DNA of the CDR3: TGCGCCAGCAGCCAAGCTATGGGACTAGCGAGTCGCGAGGATACGCAGTATTTT. This gives the protein CASSQAMGLASREDTQYF.

The chain joins TRBV28 to TRBJ2-4, with 9 bases that match TRBD1. The CDR3 covers 14 residues. Germline CDR1 is MDHEN and CDR2 is SYDVKM. V lost 6 bases, J lost 6 bases, and 6 bases stayed unmatched. Here the CDR3 DNA reads TGTGCCAGCAGCCGGGACAGGGAGGGAAACATTCAGTACTTC. Translated, it gives CASSRDREGNIQYF.

Here the CDR3 reads CASRSSTGGTNYEQYF. The CDR3 coding sequence is TGTGCCAGTAGATCCTCAACAGGGGGCACAAATTACGAGCAGTACTTC. The V call is TRBV19, the J call TRBJ2-7; 9 bases are a match to TRBD1. The CDR3 contains 16 residues. Germline V gene data show CDR1 as LNHDA and CDR2 as SQIVND (reference sequence). With V trimmed by 6 bases and J by 4 bases, 13 bases remained unmatched.

This chain connects TRBV11-2 to TRBJ1-1; 8 nucleotides agree with TRBD1. Germline assignment: CDR1 SGHAT and CDR2 FQNNGV. V trimming: 4 bases; J trimming: 4 bases; junction bases outside the gene matches: 5. The CDR3 totals 14 residues. CDR3 nucleotides: TGTGCCAGCAGCTCCGACAGGGGTGGCACTGAAGCTTTCTTT. Translation: CASSSDRGGTEAFF.

The chain has TRBV5-1 and TRBJ2-7; D possibly corresponds to TRBD2 (6 bases). Germline CDR1 and CDR2: SGHRS and YFSETQ. V lost 5 bases to trimming and J lost 1 base, with 16 bases between them. This CDR3 spans 15 amino acids. CDR3 loop: CASRLTGVGSYEQYF. As DNA, the CDR3 is TGCGCCAGCAGGTTAACGGGAGTAGGGTCCTACGAGCAGTACTTC.

The chain uses TRBV28 and TRBJ2-2; D perhaps matches TRBD2 (5 bases). Deletions cut 1 base from V and 0 bases from J, with 6 bases between. CDR1 is MDHEN, CDR2 SYDVKM, per germline. CDR3 length: 15 residues. The CDR3 is CASSLLGANTGELFF. Written as DNA, the CDR3 is TGTGCCAGCAGTTTATTGGGAGCGAACACCGGGGAGCTGTTTTTT.

J is TRBJ2-5 and V is TRBV30; a possible D gene is TRBD2 (6 bases). There are 13 residues in the CDR3. Trimming removed 3 bases at V and 4 bases at J, with 12 bases between. Germline values: CDR1 GTSNPN, CDR2 SVGIG (reference sequence). The CDR3 here is CAWRQGGRETQYF. The CDR3 bases are TGTGCCTGGAGGCAGGGAGGTCGAGAGACCCAGTACTTC.

The V call is TRBV6-2 or TRBV6-3, the J call TRBJ1-1; D is unresolved. The CDR3 extends over 13 amino acids. Per the germline V gene, CDR1 is MNHEY and CDR2 is SVGEGT. The V gene lost 0 bases and the J gene lost 7 bases, with 9 bases spanning the gap. The CDR3 DNA is TGTGCCAGCAGTTACTCAATGGCAGGTGAAGCTTTCTTT. Translated, it gives CASSYSMAGEAFF.

V is TRBV30 and J is TRBJ2-3, with D possibly matching TRBD1 (6 bases). Germline V CDR1 and CDR2: GTSNPN, SVGIG (reference sequence). The CDR3 covers 15 residues. With 3 bases removed from V and 0 bases from J, the gap between germline ends came to 13 bases. The CDR3 DNA sequence: TGTGCCTGGAGGGACAGCCGCTCTAGCACAGATACGCAGTATTTT. It encodes CAWRDSRSSTDTQYF.

Concerning this clone: At the DNA level, this CDR3 is encoded by other sequences in the same sample as well. V gene TRBV10-3 combines with J gene TRBJ1-2; D perhaps matches TRBD1 (6 bases). Trimming took off 2 bases at V and 2 bases at J, with 6 bases between the two ends. Germline V CDR1 and CDR2: ENHRY, SYGVKD. The CDR3 runs 13 residues. The CDR3 reads CAISETGNYGYTF. The DNA for the CDR3 is TGTGCCATCAGTGAGACAGGGAACTATGGCTACACCTTC.

The gene calls are TRBV5-1 and TRBJ2-7; TRBD2 might be the D (5 bases). This CDR3 is 14 amino acids long. Trimming removed 3 bases from V and 7 bases from J, with 17 bases in between. The germline V gene encodes CDR1 SGHRS and CDR2 YFSETQ. The CDR3 loop is CASSSWQSGEEQYF. The CDR3 nucleotides are TGCGCCAGCAGCTCTTGGCAATCCGGGGAAGAGCAGTACTTC.

Regarding this clone: Its ends do not fully match the called genes, so a read error is possible. The chain recombines TRBV6-5 with TRBJ1-2; D not certain. There are 15 residues in the CDR3. Germline CDR1 MNHEY, CDR2 SVGAGI. CDR3 bases: TGTGCCAGCAGTGACTCTATAACAGCTAACTATGGCTACACCTTC. Amino acids: CASSDSITANYGYTF.

The V call is TRBV30, the J call TRBJ1-3; tentatively, D is TRBD1 (6 bases). This CDR3 is 14 amino acids long. Germline loops: CDR1 GTSNPN, CDR2 SVGIG (reference sequence). V lost 7 bases to trimming and J lost 4 bases, with 17 bases between them. The CDR3 DNA reads TGTGCCTCTTCCGGGGGGGCGCCAGGAAACACCATATATTTT. As protein: CASSGGAPGNTIYF.

V and J are TRBV5-1 and TRBJ1-4; no firm D call. CDR1 and CDR2 from the germline V gene are SGHRS and YFSETQ. The V gene lost 4 bases and the J gene lost 1 base, with 8 bases spanning the gap. There are 14 residues in the CDR3. The CDR3 nucleotides are TGCGCCAGCAGCCCCCGGGGAACTAATGAAAAACTGTTTTTT. Translated, it gives CASSPRGTNEKLFF.